The 12 T cell receptor beta chains presented below share a single source sample, sequenced in a study of T cells after yellow fever vaccination (dated by TCRdb to between 2018 and 2021). Library creation used 5' RACE. TCRdb lists the instrument as Illumina NovaSeq 6000. TCRdb applied fastp at Q25 and MiXCR to the public reads, then kept only in-frame beta chains. For every CDR3 protein sequence, its rows merge into one entry that carries the most common genes and DNA. Recorded for this sample are more than 300,000 distinct CDR3 sequences; roughly 10% of them occurred a single time. The top ten clones comprise 3% to 3.5% of the sample. Read against the paper, the sample's treatment or condition label means: live attenuated yellow fever vaccine strain. Source: CD4+ T cells sorted from PBMCs, taken 45 days after the yellow fever booster vaccination. Receptor source: a young man who received the YFV17D yellow fever vaccine.

This clonotype was detected a few times. The rearrangement links TRBV10-3 to TRBJ1-1; D remains ambiguous. There are 13 residues in the CDR3. Trimming left V 6 bases short and J 3 bases short, with 11 bases between. Looked up from germline, CDR1 is ENHRY and CDR2 is SYGVKD. CDR3 coding DNA: TGTGCCATCAGATATTGGCAGGACACTGAAGCTTTCTTT. Its translation is CAIRYWQDTEAFF.

The table lists this clonotype with a few counts. The rearrangement uses TRBV4-1 and TRBJ1-5, with a weak D call TRBD1 (5 bases). V gave up 0 bases and J gave up 5 bases, with 11 bases separating them. Germline V gives CDR1 MGHRA, CDR2 YSYEKL. CDR3 size: 15 residues. The CDR3 DNA is TGCGCCAGCAGCCAAGATTACAGGCGGGATCAGCCCCAGCATTTT. It yields the protein CASSQDYRRDQPQHF.

This clonotype was seen ten or more times. The V and J genes are TRBV6-6 and TRBJ2-2; no firm D call. Trimming removed 6 bases at V and 5 bases at J, with 4 bases between. Germline CDR1 MNHNY, CDR2 SVGAGI (reference sequence). This CDR3 has 11 amino acids. CDR3 protein: CASRRTGELFF. CDR3 sequence (DNA): TGTGCCAGCAGGAGAACCGGGGAGCTGTTTTTT.

This clonotype occurred a few times. This chain links TRBV2 with TRBJ2-3; the D gene is possibly TRBD2 (5 bases). CDR1 is SNHLY, CDR2 FYNNEI, per germline. Trimming took 4 bases from V and 3 from J, leaving 11 bases between them. This CDR3 spans 14 amino acids. CDR3 in amino acids: CASSVVGSTDTQYF. CDR3 coding DNA: TGTGCCAGCAGTGTGGTAGGGAGTACAGATACGCAGTATTTT.

This clonotype has a handful of counts. The V and J genes are TRBV19 and TRBJ2-3; D may correspond to TRBD1 or TRBD2 (6 bases each). V was cut by 5 bases and J by 9 bases, with 15 bases left in between. Germline CDR1 is LNHDA and CDR2 is SQIVND (reference sequence). The CDR3 extends over 13 amino acids. The CDR3 DNA reads TGTGCCAGTAGTCAGGAGGAGGGGGACACGCAGTATTTT. It translates to CASSQEEGDTQYF.

This chain joins TRBV12-3 or TRBV12-4 and TRBJ2-5; D gene ambiguous. The CDR3 runs 13 residues. Trimming shortened V by 3 bases and J by 5 bases, and 10 bases separated the two germline ends. For the CDR3, the DNA is TGTGCCAGCAGTTTCTCCGGGTTGGAGACCCAGTACTTC. Protein: CASSFSGLETQYF.

The chain couples TRBV11-3 to TRBJ2-7; the D gene is possibly TRBD2 (5 bases). The CDR3 runs 14 residues. The ends were cut back, 1 base at V and 2 bases at J, with 9 bases in the middle. Germline loops: CDR1 SGHNT, CDR2 YENEEA. The CDR3 region has the DNA TGTGCCAGCAGCTTAGCGTCCGGGACCTACGAGCAGTACTTC. Its protein is CASSLASGTYEQYF.

Only one count was recorded for this clonotype. CDR3 sequence (DNA): TGTGCCAGCAGCTCCGGTTTGCTAGCGGGGGGGCCCGGAGAGACCCAGTACTTC. Translating it yields CASSSGLLAGGPGETQYF. V and J are TRBV11-2 and TRBJ2-5; 12 bases line up with TRBD2. J lost 4 bases, V lost 4 bases, and 13 bases had no gene match. This CDR3 is 18 amino acids long. Germline V CDR1 and CDR2: SGHAT, FQNNGV.

In its sample, this clonotype was seen a few times. V and J are TRBV5-1 and TRBJ2-5; TRBD2 agrees at 8 bases. Germline CDR1 reads SGHRS; CDR2 reads YFSETQ. The CDR3 is 13 residues long. Trimming removed 2 bases from V and 5 bases from J; junction bases left unmatched: 2. CDR3 in DNA: TGCGCCAGCAGCTTAAGGACTAGCGAGACCCAGTACTTC. This translates into CASSLRTSETQYF.

Only a few counts were recorded for this clonotype. The CDR3 region has the DNA TGTGCCATCACAAGGGGCCAGGATGGCTACACCTTC. Encoded protein: CAITRGQDGYTF. The chain is built from TRBV10-3 and TRBJ1-2; tentative D call: TRBD1 (5 bases). V was shortened by 7 bases and J by 6 bases, with 12 bases between the two germline ends. Germline CDR1 ENHRY, CDR2 SYGVKD. The CDR3 loop spans 12 amino acids.

The chain uses TRBV7-7 and TRBJ2-1; perhaps TRBD2 as D (5 bases). The V gene's germline CDR1 is SSHAT and CDR2 FNYEAQ (reference sequence). The V and J ends lost 5 bases and 8 bases respectively, with 13 bases between them. CDR3 length equals 13 residues. In DNA, the CDR3 is TGTGCCAGCAGCCAAGACGGGCGGGATGAGCAGTTCTTC. This encodes CASSQDGRDEQFF.

The table lists this clonotype with a few counts. The chain recombines TRBV6-2 or TRBV6-3 with TRBJ2-7, with 9 bases fitting TRBD2. The CDR3 extends over 14 amino acids. The ends lost 6 bases at V and 7 bases at J; junction bases unmatched: 10. Germline lookup yields CDR1 MNHEY and CDR2 SVGEGT. The DNA for the CDR3 is TGTGCCAGCAGCCCGCTAGCGGGGAAAATGGAGCAGTACTTC. Translation gives CASSPLAGKMEQYF.